Following are 29 T cell receptor beta chains from one sample sequenced in a study of blood T cell repertoires in COVID-19. Sequencing was performed with immunoSEQ multiplex PCR; in TCRdb, only in-frame clones are kept and a portion is missing. This repertoire shows 12,000 or so clones, roughly four fifths found once; its top ten account for around 4%. The sample comprised peripheral blood. All receptors come from a woman in her fifties or sixties with acute or convalescent COVID-19.

V gene TRBV29-1 combines with J gene TRBJ2-5, with D unclear. Germline V lookup: CDR1 SQVTM, CDR2 ANQGSEA. The length of the CDR3 is 12 residues. V lost 5 bases to trimming and J lost 5 bases, with 12 bases between them. CDR3 DNA: TGCAGCGTTTCTTTCCTCTCTGAGACCCAGTACTTC. Its protein product is CSVSFLSETQYF. The whole variable domain, filled in from reference TRBV29-1 and TRBJ2-5, reads SAVISQKPSRDICQRGTSLTIQCQVDSQVTMMFWYRQQPGQSLTLIATANQGSEATYESGFVIDKFPISRPNLTFSTLTVSNMSPEDSSIYLCSVSFLSETQYFGPGTRLLVL.

The chain's CDR3 is CASSLGPENTEAFF. The CDR3, as DNA: TGCGCCAGCAGCTTGGGGCCAGAAAACACTGAAGCTTTCTTT. This chain links TRBV5-1 with TRBJ1-1; D is undetermined. The germline CDR1 and CDR2 sequences are SGHRS and YFSETQ. The CDR3 totals 14 residues. Trimming took off 0 bases at V and 2 bases at J, with 8 bases between the two ends.

This chain joins TRBV2 and TRBJ1-5; the D gene is possibly TRBD1 (6 bases). The CDR3 runs to 13 residues. Germline CDR1 SNHLY, CDR2 FYNNEI. V was cut by 7 bases and J by 5 bases, with 12 bases left in between. In DNA form, the CDR3 reads TGTGCCAGCAAGTTACAGGGTTATCAGCCCCAGCATTTT. It codes for CASKLQGYQPQHF.

V and J are TRBV5-4 and TRBJ2-7; 9 bases match TRBD2. The CDR3 totals 16 residues. The V and J ends lost 0 bases and 2 bases, in that order; junction bases with no gene match: 6. Germline CDR1 SGHNT, CDR2 YYREEE (reference sequence). The CDR3 sequence is CASSLVPAGGTYEQYF. The CDR3, as DNA: TGTGCCAGCAGCTTGGTGCCAGCGGGGGGAACCTACGAGCAGTACTTC.

This clone appeared a single time. The genes are TRBV2 and TRBJ1-3; D gene unclear. Trimming left V 0 bases short and J 0 bases short, with 9 bases between. The CDR3 has 16 residues. Looked up from germline, CDR1 is SNHLY and CDR2 is FYNNEI. The CDR3 is CASSEANLISGNTIYF. DNA for the CDR3: TGTGCCAGCAGTGAAGCGAACCTAATCTCTGGAAACACCATATATTTT.

V is TRBV2 and J is TRBJ1-4; 7 bases line up with TRBD1. Germline V gives CDR1 SNHLY, CDR2 FYNNEI. J lost 4 bases, V lost 2 bases, and 10 bases had no gene match. The CDR3 spans 17 residues. The CDR3 here is CASSERQGLYGNEKLFF. CDR3 sequence (DNA): TGTGCCAGCAGTGAAAGACAGGGCTTATACGGTAATGAAAAACTGTTTTTT.

This rearrangement joins TRBV20-1 to TRBJ1-1; perhaps TRBD1 as D (5 bases). Germline values: CDR1 DFQATT, CDR2 SNEGSKA (reference sequence). This CDR3 is built from 11 residues. V lost 1 base and J 10 bases, leaving 10 bases between the germline ends. The CDR3 DNA sequence: TGCAGTGCTAGAGGAGACACAGGAGCTTTCTTT. Translation: CSARGDTGAFF.

This chain joins TRBV7-9 and TRBJ1-2; weak D call: TRBD1 (5 bases). V dropped 6 bases and J dropped 0 bases, with 11 bases sitting between them. This CDR3 is 14 amino acids long. CDR1 is SEHNR and CDR2 is FQNEAQ in the germline V gene (reference sequence). The CDR3: CASSRTRANYGYTF. As DNA, the CDR3 is TGTGCCAGCAGTCGAACCAGGGCTAACTATGGCTACACCTTC.

This clone has a single count. This chain joins TRBV5-5 and TRBJ1-2; D ambiguous. Germline CDR1 and CDR2: SGHKS and YYEKEE (reference sequence). CDR3 length: 13 residues. V lost 4 bases and J lost 2, with 9 bases in between. As DNA, the CDR3 is TGTGCCAGCAGCCCGGTCCTAAACTATGGCTACACCTTC. Protein: CASSPVLNYGYTF.

V gene TRBV7-4 combines with J gene TRBJ2-4; 13 bases agree with TRBD2. The germline V gene has CDR1 SGHVT and CDR2 SQSDAQ. The trim removed 2 bases at V and 3 bases at J, leaving 13 bases unmatched. CDR3 size: 20 residues. In DNA form, the CDR3 reads TGTGCCAGCAGCTTAAAGAGGACTAGCGGGGGCCCGGGGAGCAAAAACATTCAGTACTTC. Encoded protein: CASSLKRTSGGPGSKNIQYF.

V usage is TRBV11-2 and J usage is TRBJ1-2; 7 nucleotides match TRBD1. J gave up 5 bases and V 4 bases, and 10 bases lay outside the gene matches. There are 15 residues in the CDR3. Germline-derived CDR1 and CDR2 are SGHAT and FQNNGV. The CDR3 loop is CASSSRQGPLYGYTF. The DNA of the CDR3 is TGTGCCAGCAGCTCACGACAGGGTCCCCTTTATGGCTACACCTTC.

This chain uses TRBV3-1 (or the pseudogene TRBV3-2) with TRBJ2-7; 10 bases are a match to TRBD1. The CDR3 is made up of 14 amino acids. Looked up from germline, CDR1 is LGHDT and CDR2 is YNNKEL (reference sequence). With V trimmed by 4 bases and J by 2 bases, 2 bases remained unmatched. The CDR3, as DNA: TGTGCCAGCAGCCTTGGGACAGGGGCCTACGAGCAGTACTTC. Translated, it gives CASSLGTGAYEQYF.

The CDR3 sequence is CASSQSQGEGYTF. The CDR3, as DNA: TGCGCCAGCAGCCAAAGTCAGGGTGAAGGCTACACCTTC. The chain joins TRBV4-1 to TRBJ1-2; D possibly corresponds to TRBD1 (5 bases). Germline V lookup: CDR1 MGHRA, CDR2 YSYEKL. This CDR3 has 13 amino acids. V was trimmed by 2 bases and J by 8 bases, leaving 12 bases between them.

The chain couples TRBV10-3 to TRBJ2-1; 8 positions match TRBD2. V dropped 11 bases and J dropped 11; count of bases not matched to a gene: 17. The CDR3 is 14 residues long. Germline V gene sequence: CDR1 ENHRY, CDR2 SYGVKD. The CDR3: CAAEGRGGFSKQFF. CDR3 nucleotide sequence: TGTGCCGCCGAGGGCCGCGGGGGGTTTTCGAAGCAGTTCTTC.

The V and J genes are TRBV2 and TRBJ2-5; 9 nucleotides line up with TRBD2. V lost 6 bases to trimming and J lost 5 bases; unmatched junction nucleotides: 13. Germline CDR1 SNHLY, CDR2 FYNNEI. The CDR3 has 16 residues. CDR3 residues: CASSPTSSGGLETQYF. The CDR3 DNA sequence: TGTGCCAGCAGCCCTACCTCAAGCGGGGGGTTGGAGACCCAGTACTTC.

This chain joins TRBV16 and TRBJ2-2; D is unclear. CDR3 length: 13 amino acids. Trimming stripped 2 bases from V and 5 bases from J, with 6 bases between. Germline values: CDR1 KGHSY, CDR2 FQNENV. The CDR3 DNA sequence: TGTGCCAGCAGCCAAGAGTGGACCGGGGAGCTGTTTTTT. Translated, it gives CASSQEWTGELFF.

The chain combines TRBV6-1 with TRBJ2-5, with a tentative D call TRBD1 (6 bases). The CDR3 runs to 16 residues. The germline V gene encodes CDR1 MNHNS and CDR2 SASEGT. V lost 0 bases to trimming and J lost 3 bases, with 14 bases between them. This CDR3 is CASSEALPAGEETQYF. For the CDR3, the DNA is TGTGCCAGCAGTGAAGCGCTTCCAGCAGGGGAAGAGACCCAGTACTTC.

This clone showed up just a few times. The chain has TRBV11-2 and TRBJ1-3, with TRBD1 identical over 9 bases. The germline CDR1 and CDR2 sequences are SGHAT and FQNNGV. There are 17 residues in the CDR3. J gave up 5 bases and V 0 bases, and 8 bases lay outside the gene matches. CDR3 residues: CASSLDLGTGYRNTIYF. CDR3 sequence (DNA): TGTGCCAGCAGCTTAGATCTCGGGACAGGGTATCGAAACACCATATATTTT.

Only a few counts were recorded for this clone. The chain recombines TRBV7-2 with TRBJ2-2, with 10 nucleotides matching TRBD2. There are 16 residues in the CDR3. Trimming removed 5 bases from V and 3 bases from J; junction bases left unmatched: 6. The germline V gene encodes CDR1 SGHTA and CDR2 FQGNSA. In DNA, the CDR3 is TGTGCCAGCAGCCCGCGGACTAGCGGCTACACCGGGGAGCTGTTTTTT. Its translation is CASSPRTSGYTGELFF.

Only one count was recorded for this clone. This chain joins TRBV14 and TRBJ1-2; TRBD1 matches 10 bases. Germline V gene lookup returns CDR1 SGHDN and CDR2 FVKESK. The CDR3 loop spans 15 amino acids. Losses at the gene ends were 2 bases for V and 2 bases for J; bases not matched to a gene: 2. The CDR3 nucleotides read TGTGCCAGCAGCCAAACGGGACAGGGGAACTATGGCTACACCTTC. Protein product: CASSQTGQGNYGYTF.

This chain uses TRBV7-8 with TRBJ1-1; 7 nucleotides align to TRBD1. This CDR3 spans 15 amino acids. After removal of 3 bases from V and 8 bases from J, the junction contained 12 bases not matched to a gene. Per germline, CDR1 SGHVS and CDR2 FQNEAQ. The CDR3 nucleotides are TGTGCCAGCAGCTTGGAAAAGACAGGGCGAAAGGAAGCTTTCTTT. Translation: CASSLEKTGRKEAFF.

The rearrangement uses TRBV7-3 and TRBJ1-5; 10 nucleotides align to TRBD1. V shed 8 bases and J 3 bases; nucleotides not matched to a gene: 10. This CDR3 has 16 amino acids. From germline, CDR1 is SGHTA and CDR2 FQGTGA. The CDR3 is CASRRQGAPYNQPQHF. CDR3 coding DNA: TGTGCCAGCCGGAGACAGGGGGCCCCTTACAATCAGCCCCAGCATTTT.

This chain uses TRBV19 with TRBJ1-6; no definite D call. The germline V gene encodes CDR1 LNHDA and CDR2 SQIVND (reference sequence). The CDR3 has 13 residues. Trimming took 3 bases from V and 8 from J, leaving 8 bases between them. CDR3 coding DNA: TGTGCCAGTAGTATGGTCCGGGATTCACCCCTCCACTTT. Encoded protein: CASSMVRDSPLHF.

The chain links TRBV27 to TRBJ2-7, with TRBD1 matching over 7 bases. This CDR3 has 16 residues. CDR1 is MNHEY, CDR2 SMNVEV, per germline (reference sequence). V trimming: 0 bases; J trimming: 0 bases; junction bases outside the gene matches: 5. The CDR3 region has the DNA TGTGCCAGCAGTTTATCGGGGTCAGGGGGCTCCTACGAGCAGTACTTC. This translates into CASSLSGSGGSYEQYF.

The genes are TRBV27 and TRBJ2-1; 11 bases are a match to TRBD2. Unmatched junction bases numbered 7, after V lost 2 bases and J lost 4 bases. Germline lookup yields CDR1 MNHEY and CDR2 SMNVEV (reference sequence). The CDR3 contains 17 residues. CDR3 loop: CASSLGASGGSYNEQFF. The DNA of the CDR3 is TGTGCCAGCAGTTTAGGGGCTAGCGGGGGGAGTTACAATGAGCAGTTCTTC.

The gene calls are TRBV10-3 and TRBJ2-2; perhaps TRBD1 as D (6 bases). Trimming cost V 6 bases and J 5 bases, with 10 bases left between them. Per the germline V gene, CDR1 is ENHRY and CDR2 is SYGVKD. The CDR3 covers 13 residues. The CDR3 spells CAISHRETGELFF. CDR3 nucleotides: TGTGCCATCAGCCACAGGGAAACCGGGGAGCTGTTTTTT.

This clone was detected once. V gene TRBV7-9 combines with J gene TRBJ2-1; 7 bases line up with TRBD2. The junction had 0 bases not matched to a gene; V was cut back by 5 bases and J by 2 bases. CDR1 and CDR2 (germline): SEHNR, FQNEAQ (reference sequence). The CDR3 runs 13 residues. This CDR3 is CASSRGAYNEQFF. The CDR3 DNA follows: TGTGCCAGCAGCCGGGGGGCCTACAATGAGCAGTTCTTC.

The rearrangement joins TRBV3-1 (or the pseudogene TRBV3-2) to TRBJ1-6, with 7 bases lining up with TRBD1. The CDR3 has 13 residues. V lost 4 bases and J lost 7; bases outside the gene matches: 1. In germline, CDR1 is LGHDT, CDR2 YNNKEL (reference sequence). The CDR3 DNA reads as TGTGCCAGCAGCCGGACAGGCAATTCACCCCTCCACTTT. This encodes CASSRTGNSPLHF.

The chain joins TRBV6-6 to TRBJ2-2; 7 nucleotides align to TRBD2. CDR3 length: 17 residues. Germline CDR1 reads MNHNY; CDR2 reads SVGAGI (reference sequence). Trimming at V came to 5 bases and at J to 9 bases, leaving 18 bases not matched to a gene. The CDR3 DNA sequence: TGTGCCAGCAGTCTTCCTAGAACGGGGGGACCCACTAGGGAGCTGTTTTTT. Its translation: CASSLPRTGGPTRELFF.